These 22 T cell receptor beta chains were sequenced from one sample in a study of blood T cell repertoires in COVID-19. The method was immunoSEQ multiplex PCR; TCRdb's version includes in-frame clones alone and lacks a portion of them. The data contain some 130,000 clones, 90% of them singletons. Sequenced material: peripheral blood. The receptors were sampled from a man in his forties or fifties with active COVID-19.

The chain recombines TRBV4-1 with TRBJ1-5; D remains unclear. The germline gives CDR1 MGHRA, CDR2 YSYEKL. V was shortened by 2 bases and J by 7 bases, with 9 bases between the two germline ends. The CDR3 loop spans 13 amino acids. The CDR3 reads CASSQSERQPQHF. DNA for the CDR3: TGCGCCAGCAGCCAAAGCGAGCGACAGCCCCAGCATTTT.

A few counts support this clone. The rearrangement joins TRBV6-5 to TRBJ1-3; tentatively, D is TRBD1 (6 bases). The germline V gene encodes CDR1 MNHEY and CDR2 SVGAGI. This CDR3 contains 14 residues. Trimming left V 8 bases short and J 1 base short, with 12 bases between. DNA of the CDR3: TGTGCCAGCGAAGAAAGGGGGTCTGGAAACACCATATATTTT. Translated, it gives CASEERGSGNTIYF.

This chain joins TRBV27 and TRBJ2-2; no reliable D call. Between the trimmed V and J ends, which lost 5 bases and 3 bases, there was a span of 10 bases. CDR3 size: 14 residues. Germline CDR1 and CDR2: MNHEY and SMNVEV (reference sequence). DNA of the CDR3: TGTGCCAGCAGTCCATTAACTTACACCGGGGAGCTGTTTTTT. Translated, it gives CASSPLTYTGELFF.

V usage is TRBV4-2 and J usage is TRBJ2-4, with 11 bases fitting TRBD2. This CDR3 is 15 amino acids long. From germline, CDR1 is LGHNA and CDR2 YNFKEQ. Germline trimming cut 5 bases from V and 8 bases from J; bases unmatched to any gene: 8. CDR3 sequence: CASSDRASGGHIQYF. The CDR3 DNA reads as TGTGCCAGCAGCGATAGGGCTAGCGGGGGGCACATTCAGTACTTC.

The chain carries TRBV7-9 and TRBJ1-2; D is undetermined. Germline-derived CDR1 and CDR2 are SEHNR and FQNEAQ (reference sequence). The CDR3 totals 14 residues. The V end was cut by 1 base, the J end by 3 bases, with 9 bases between. The CDR3 DNA follows: TGTGCCAGCAGCTTAGTAAACAGAGACTATGGCTACACCTTC. It codes for CASSLVNRDYGYTF.

CDR3 sequence: CASAIRLAGENEQFF. For the CDR3, the DNA is TGTGCTAGTGCCATCCGACTAGCGGGAGAAAATGAGCAGTTCTTC. The rearrangement joins TRBV12-5 to TRBJ2-1, with 12 bases aligning to TRBD2. The germline gives CDR1 LGHNT, CDR2 FRNRAP. Unmatched junction bases numbered 8, after V lost 7 bases and J lost 7 bases. The CDR3 runs to 15 residues.

The gene calls are TRBV7-9 and TRBJ2-3, with TRBD2 matching 9 bases. The germline V gene has CDR1 SEHNR and CDR2 FQNEAQ (reference sequence). The CDR3 runs 16 residues. V was pared by 7 bases and J by 6 bases, with 14 bases of the junction left unmatched. As DNA, the CDR3 is TGTGCCAGCACCCCCCCGAGGGCTAGCGGGAAGGATACGCAGTATTTT. Translating it yields CASTPPRASGKDTQYF.

The chain employs TRBV6-1 and TRBJ2-4; TRBD1 matches 8 bases. Unmatched junction bases numbered 3, after V lost 0 bases and J lost 5 bases. CDR3 length equals 15 residues. In germline, CDR1 is MNHNS, CDR2 SASEGT. Written as DNA, the CDR3 is TGTGCCAGCAGTGAAGCGTCGACAGGGGAAAACATTCAGTACTTC. Translated: CASSEASTGENIQYF.

This rearrangement joins TRBV5-1 to TRBJ2-3; the match to TRBD2 covers 9 bases. The CDR3 contains 16 residues. Trimming removed 4 bases from V and 5 bases from J; junction bases left unmatched: 11. Germline CDR1 is SGHRS and CDR2 is YFSETQ. The chain's CDR3 is CASSRSGRPTQDTQYF. Written as DNA, the CDR3 is TGCGCCAGCAGCCGAAGCGGGAGGCCAACCCAAGATACGCAGTATTTT.

The chain joins TRBV5-1 to TRBJ2-5, with TRBD2 identical over 14 bases. V shed 4 bases, J shed 5 bases, and the junction held 10 bases outside the gene matches. This CDR3 is built from 17 residues. Germline lookup yields CDR1 SGHRS and CDR2 YFSETQ. CDR3 DNA: TGCGCCAGCAGCCAGGGACTAGCGGGGGCACCGAGGGAGACCCAGTACTTC. This sequence encodes CASSQGLAGAPRETQYF.

This sequence joins TRBV7-9 and TRBJ2-3; 9 bases fit TRBD2. The germline V gene encodes CDR1 SEHNR and CDR2 FQNEAQ (reference sequence). The CDR3 is made up of 16 amino acids. V dropped 5 bases and J dropped 2; count of bases not matched to a gene: 8. The CDR3 coding sequence is TGTGCCAGCAGCCATCAAGCGGGGGGCCTCACAGATACGCAGTATTTT. Translated: CASSHQAGGLTDTQYF.

V is TRBV7-8 and J is TRBJ1-1; no definite D call. Germline CDR1 and CDR2: SGHVS and FQNEAQ. This CDR3 is 14 amino acids long. V lost 3 bases, J lost 5 bases, and 13 bases lay in between. CDR3 protein: CASSFSSSRTEAFF. For the CDR3, the DNA is TGTGCCAGCAGCTTCTCCTCGTCGCGGACTGAAGCTTTCTTT.

The rearrangement joins TRBV10-2 to TRBJ2-1, with 9 bases identical to TRBD2. The ends lost 6 bases at V and 7 bases at J; junction bases unmatched: 4. The CDR3 has 13 amino acids. Looked up from germline, CDR1 is WSHSY and CDR2 is SAAADI. The CDR3 nucleotides are TGCGCCAGCAGACTAGCGGGCCATAATGAGCAGTTCTTC. Amino acid sequence: CASRLAGHNEQFF.

This chain connects TRBV11-2 to TRBJ1-4; a possible D gene is TRBD1 (5 bases). Per germline, CDR1 SGHAT and CDR2 FQNNGV. The CDR3 sequence is 15 residues long. V lost 3 bases to trimming and J lost 3 bases, with 11 bases between them. The CDR3 region has the DNA TGTGCCAGCAGCTTGGCCCCAGGGTCTAATGAAAAACTGTTTTTT. Amino acids: CASSLAPGSNEKLFF. Full variable domain (remainder filled in from reference TRBV11-2 and TRBJ1-4): EAGVAQSPRYKIIEKRQSVAFWCNPISGHATLYWYQQILGQGPKLLIQFQNNGVVDDSQLPKDRFSAERLKGVDSTLKIQPAKLEDSAVYLCASSLAPGSNEKLFFGSGTQLSVL.

This clone has a handful of counts. The chain joins TRBV13 to TRBJ1-3, with D perhaps TRBD1 (5 bases). The ends were cut back, 3 bases at V and 4 bases at J, with 10 bases in the middle. The CDR3 runs to 14 residues. Germline V gene sequence: CDR1 PRHDT, CDR2 FYEKMQ (reference sequence). As DNA, the CDR3 is TGTGCCAGCAGCTTGTCAGGGATCGGAAACACCATATATTTT. Protein product: CASSLSGIGNTIYF.

The chain recombines TRBV7-8 with TRBJ2-4; D is perhaps TRBD1 (6 bases). V was trimmed by 5 bases and J by 6 bases, leaving 17 bases between them. This CDR3 has 15 amino acids. The V gene's germline CDR1 is SGHVS and CDR2 FQNEAQ. Here the CDR3 DNA reads TGTGCCAGCAGCCACCGCAGACAGGAGTCAAACATTCAGTACTTC. This codes for CASSHRRQESNIQYF.

The CDR3 is CASSAGLAGVKVYNEQFF. In DNA form, the CDR3 reads TGTGCCAGCAGCGCGGGACTAGCGGGAGTAAAGGTTTACAATGAGCAGTTCTTC. The chain recombines TRBV9 with TRBJ2-1; 14 bases map to TRBD2. Germline V lookup: CDR1 SGDLS, CDR2 YYNGEE. J was trimmed by 4 bases and V by 3 bases; bases with no gene match: 9. CDR3 size: 18 residues. The full variable domain, in which reference TRBV9 and TRBJ2-1 provide the parts outside the CDR3, is DSGVTQTPKHLITATGQRVTLRCSPRSGDLSVYWYQQSLDQGLQFLIQYYNGEERAKGNILERFSAQQFPDLHSELNLSSLELGDSALYFCASSAGLAGVKVYNEQFFGPGTRLTVL.

The chain couples TRBV5-5 to TRBJ2-3; D possibly corresponds to TRBD2 (6 bases). The germline CDR1 and CDR2 sequences are SGHKS and YYEKEE (reference sequence). The CDR3 spans 16 residues. The V and J ends lost 0 bases and 5 bases respectively, with 16 bases between them. The chain's CDR3 is CASSLAGGAAGDTQYF. The CDR3 bases are TGTGCCAGCAGCTTGGCCGGCGGGGCGGCGGGAGATACGCAGTATTTT.

J is TRBJ1-6 and V is TRBV5-1; maybe TRBD1 (6 bases). The CDR3 is 14 amino acids. Germline lookup yields CDR1 SGHRS and CDR2 YFSETQ. The V gene lost 4 bases and the J gene lost 8 bases, with 13 bases spanning the gap. CDR3 DNA sequence: TGCGCCAGCAGCCCGGGACATGCTGATTCACCCCTCCACTTT. It translates to CASSPGHADSPLHF.

This clone was seen just once. The rearrangement links TRBV2 to TRBJ1-5; unclear D gene. V was trimmed by 0 bases and J by 5 bases, leaving 5 bases between them. The CDR3 totals 13 residues. Germline V gene sequence: CDR1 SNHLY, CDR2 FYNNEI. CDR3 DNA: TGTGCCAGCAGTGAAGCGTCATATCAGCCCCAGCATTTT. Residues: CASSEASYQPQHF.

The chain couples TRBV27 to TRBJ2-5, with D tentatively TRBD2 (6 bases). CDR3 size: 16 residues. The V and J ends lost 1 base and 2 bases respectively, with 14 bases between them. Germline loops: CDR1 MNHEY, CDR2 SMNVEV (reference sequence). CDR3 sequence reads: CASSLFGSRGQETQYF. As DNA, the CDR3 is TGTGCCAGCAGTTTATTTGGTTCGCGGGGTCAAGAGACCCAGTACTTC.

V usage is TRBV9 and J usage is TRBJ1-2, with TRBD1 as a possible D gene (5 bases). Trimming left V 0 bases short and J 1 base short, with 7 bases between. This CDR3 has 14 amino acids. Germline V CDR1 and CDR2: SGDLS, YYNGEE. The CDR3 region is CASSVEQGNYGYTF. The CDR3, as DNA: TGTGCCAGCAGCGTAGAGCAGGGTAACTATGGCTACACCTTC.